The source of this T cell receptor (beta chain) is a study of T cells in Graves' hyperthyroidism and ophthalmopathy. Disease duration under 2 months; hyperthyroidism patients were aged 18 to 65. An approximately 10 ml volume of fresh peripheral blood provided the PBMCs. Amplified TCR beta CDR3 regions came from RNA transcripts. TCR CDR3 underwent first-round RT-PCR with the HTBI primer set. One entry per CDR3 protein results from TCRdb running MiXCR on the multiplex PCR reads. Among some 770,000 distinct CDR3 sequences, roughly 15% were seen once, and the ten largest hold around 7.7%. Only a few counts were recorded for this clonotype. The antigen remains unidentified. Study-level results: Median prediction lead before ophthalmopathy onset was 6.5 months with the model.

Sequenced material: blood. The receptor was isolated from a young man with Graves' hyperthyroidism.

CDR3 protein: CASSIGSVQYSNQPQHF. In nucleotides, the CDR3 is TGTGCCAGTAGTATAGGTTCAGTGCAATATAGCAATCAGCCCCAGCATTTT. The chain carries TRBV19 and TRBJ1-5; D is uncertain. Trimming removed 1 base from V and 0 bases from J, with 13 bases in between. The CDR3 spans 17 residues. The germline gives CDR1 LNHDA, CDR2 SQIVND (reference sequence).